This T cell receptor (beta chain) was identified during a study of T cells in Graves' hyperthyroidism and ophthalmopathy. Study conclusions and caveats: Clonotypes that were expanded in thyroid above 0.001 mostly appeared in blood too.

The CDR3 regions of TCR beta were amplified from RNA transcripts. The TCR CDR3 was amplified in a first-round RT-PCR using the HTBI primer set. MiXCR was run by TCRdb on the multiplex PCR reads, yielding one entry per CDR3 protein. The table has some 570,000 distinct CDR3 sequences, approximately 15% seen once. In this sample, this clonotype turned up many times. The antigen remains undetermined. From germline, CDR1 is SGHTA and CDR2 FQGNSA. The length of the CDR3 is 15 residues. The J segment lost 5 bases and the V segment lost 6 bases, leaving 6 bases of the junction unmatched. PBMCs stemmed from 8.5 to 10 ml fresh peripheral blood.

Sample: blood. The genes are TRBV7-2 and TRBJ2-1, with 11 bases aligning to TRBD2. The sequence came from a woman between 18 and 29 years old with Graves' ophthalmopathy. CDR3 bases: TGTGCCAGCAGACCTCCGGGACTAGCGGACAATGAGCAGTTCTTC. It yields the protein CASRPPGLADNEQFF.